This passage covers 20 T cell receptor beta chains from one sample sequenced in a study of Graves' ophthalmopathy and Graves' hyperthyroidism. The authors amplified TCR beta CDR3 regions from RNA transcripts. HTBI-primed RT-PCR formed the first round, and a multiplex PCR formed the second. TCRdb ran MiXCR on the multiplex PCR reads and lists one entry per CDR3 protein. Here the sample spans some 1.1 million distinct CDR3 sequences, about two fifths being singletons. The sequencing input was peripheral blood or thyroid tissue (not recorded which). Source of these receptors: an adult man with Graves' hyperthyroidism.

This sequence joins TRBV5-1 and TRBJ2-2, with TRBD2 matching over 11 bases. Germline V gene sequence: CDR1 SGHRS, CDR2 YFSETQ. The CDR3 runs to 14 residues. The V segment lost 1 base and the J segment 11 bases; nucleotides outside the gene matches: 4. The CDR3 DNA sequence: TGCGCCAGCAGCTTGTCACTAGCGGGAGAAGAGCTGTTTTTT. Translation: CASSLSLAGEELFF.

Ten or more counts support this clonotype. This chain links TRBV20-1 with TRBJ1-2; 7 bases line up with TRBD1. Trimming took 6 bases from V and 4 from J; bases not matched to a gene: 14. CDR3 length equals 15 residues. Germline lookup yields CDR1 DFQATT and CDR2 SNEGSKA (reference sequence). The CDR3 sequence is CSAPTDREVGYGYTF. CDR3 DNA: TGCAGTGCACCTACTGACAGGGAAGTAGGCTATGGCTACACCTTC.

The chain joins TRBV6-5 to TRBJ2-5; 9 nucleotides align to TRBD2. Germline CDR1 and CDR2: MNHEY and SVGAGI. V lost 8 bases, J lost 0 bases, and 4 bases stayed unmatched. This CDR3 has 14 amino acids. The CDR3 nucleotides read TGTGCCAGCGGGGGACTAGCCAACCAAGAGACCCAGTACTTC. It codes for CASGGLANQETQYF.

The V gene is TRBV5-8, the J gene TRBJ1-3, with a tentative D call TRBD1 (6 bases). Trimming left V 4 bases short and J 4 bases short, with 21 bases between. Germline V gene sequence: CDR1 SGHTS, CDR2 YDEGEE. The CDR3 extends over 17 amino acids. The CDR3 region is CASSHGTIQGSGNTIYF. CDR3 sequence (DNA): TGTGCCAGCAGCCACGGAACGATACAGGGATCAGGAAACACCATATATTTT.

The chain joins TRBV19 to TRBJ1-5; 9 nucleotides align to TRBD1. V shed 9 bases and J 4 bases; nucleotides not matched to a gene: 13. Germline V gene lookup returns CDR1 LNHDA and CDR2 SQIVND (reference sequence). This CDR3 is built from 16 residues. The CDR3 region has the DNA TGTGCCAGCAGGGTCACCCGTGGACAGGGGAATCAGCCCCAGCATTTT. It translates to CASRVTRGQGNQPQHF.

This clonotype has ten or more counts. Mismatch with germline at one junction end may stem from a read error. The V and J genes are TRBV7-2 and TRBJ1-3; D gene unclear. CDR3 length equals 11 residues. Per the germline V gene, CDR1 is SGHTA and CDR2 is FQGNSA. The CDR3, as DNA: TGCGCCAGCAGCCAAGCTAACACCATATATTTT. This sequence encodes CASSQANTIYF.

This clonotype has ten or more counts. The V and J genes are TRBV19 and TRBJ2-7; no clear D. V was shortened by 5 bases and J by 0 bases, with 20 bases between the two germline ends. The CDR3 has 17 residues. Germline CDR1 is LNHDA and CDR2 is SQIVND (reference sequence). As DNA, the CDR3 is TGTGCCAGTAGTTTCTCCTCGGTGGGGTACAGCTCCTACGAGCAGTACTTC. It codes for CASSFSSVGYSSYEQYF. The complete variable domain, with remaining parts taken from reference TRBV19 and TRBJ2-7, reads DGGITQSPKYLFRKEGQNVTLSCEQNLNHDAMYWYRQDPGQGLRLIYYSQIVNDFQKGDIAEGYSVSREKKESFPLTVTSAQKNPTAFYLCASSFSSVGYSSYEQYFGPGTRLTVT.

In the case of this clonotype: A read error may be the cause here, since a much bigger clone is one base away. V gene TRBV2 combines with J gene TRBJ2-7, with 9 bases that match TRBD1. Germline CDR1 SNHLY, CDR2 FYNNEI. CDR3 length equals 14 residues. CDR3 residues: CASSPGTGLNEQHF. The CDR3 coding sequence is TGTGCCAGCAGTCCCGGGACAGGGCTCAACGAGCAGCACTTC.

This clonotype was counted at least ten times. The CDR3 DNA reads as TGTGCCAGCAGCCCGGGACAGGCAAAAGAGACCCAGTACTTC. This translates into CASSPGQAKETQYF. The genes are TRBV7-6 and TRBJ2-5; 8 bases agree with TRBD1. Germline V CDR1 and CDR2: SGHVS, FNYEAQ. The J segment lost 3 bases and the V segment lost 5 bases, leaving 5 bases of the junction unmatched. The CDR3 consists of 14 residues. The entire variable domain, with the rest obtained from reference TRBV7-6 and TRBJ2-5, is as follows: GAGVSQSPRYKVTKRGQDVALRCDPISGHVSLYWYRQALGQGPEFLTYFNYEAQQDKSGLPNDRFSAERPEGSISTLTIQRTEQRDSAMYRCASSPGQAKETQYFGPGTRLLVL.

The sample holds one count of this clonotype. The CDR3 region has the DNA TGCGCCAGCAGTGCCGGACTAGCGGGGGGGCCCAAGACCCAGTACTTC. Translating it yields CASSAGLAGGPKTQYF. The chain employs TRBV10-2 and TRBJ2-5; 15 bases fit TRBD2. The CDR3 is 16 residues long. The V gene's germline CDR1 is WSHSY and CDR2 SAAADI. Trimming at V came to 4 bases and at J to 6 bases, leaving 6 bases not matched to a gene.

This clonotype was observed a few times. The V gene is TRBV7-9, the J gene TRBJ2-7, with 9 bases fitting TRBD1. Germline V gene sequence: CDR1 SEHNR, CDR2 FQNEAQ (reference sequence). CDR3 length equals 19 residues. Unmatched junction bases numbered 20, after V lost 4 bases and J lost 4 bases. In DNA form, the CDR3 reads TGTGCCAGCAGCTCTAATAAGGGAACTCCGGGACAGGGTGAATACGAGCAGTACTTC. It is translated as CASSSNKGTPGQGEYEQYF.

The chain links TRBV20-1 to TRBJ2-7, with D perhaps TRBD2 (5 bases). The CDR3 length is 13 residues. Germline lookup yields CDR1 DFQATT and CDR2 SNEGSKA (reference sequence). V gave up 0 bases and J gave up 5 bases, with 11 bases separating them. Written as DNA, the CDR3 is TGCAGTGCTAGAGATTCGGGGTACCACGAGCAGTACTTC. Encoded protein: CSARDSGYHEQYF.

The CDR3 DNA reads as TGTGCCAGCAACCAACCGGGACAGATTTTTGGGGAGCTGTTTTTT. This encodes CASNQPGQIFGELFF. V and J are TRBV12-3 or TRBV12-4 and TRBJ2-2; 7 positions agree with TRBD1. The CDR3 sequence is 15 residues long. V was pared by 7 bases and J by 8 bases, with 13 bases of the junction left unmatched.

This chain links TRBV5-1 with TRBJ1-1; D is unclear. The CDR3 loop spans 13 amino acids. V was pared by 4 bases and J by 3 bases, with 10 bases between. Per germline, CDR1 SGHRS and CDR2 YFSETQ. CDR3 coding DNA: TGCGCCAGCAGCGAGGCCCCCGACACTGAAGCTTTCTTT. Translating it yields CASSEAPDTEAFF.

A note on this clonotype: This clone may be a read error of a much larger clone one base away. This chain connects TRBV7-8 to TRBJ2-7; 10 bases agree with TRBD1. The CDR3 runs to 14 residues. In germline, CDR1 is SGHVS, CDR2 FQNEAQ. Written as DNA, the CDR3 is TGTGCCACCAGCAGACAGGGGGCCCCCTACGAGCAGTGCTTC. Protein: CATSRQGAPYEQCF.

V is TRBV10-3 and J is TRBJ1-2; TRBD1 aligns across 10 bases. This CDR3 is built from 14 residues. The J segment lost 7 bases and the V segment lost 10 bases, leaving 12 bases of the junction unmatched. Germline V gene data show CDR1 as ENHRY and CDR2 as SYGVKD. CDR3 bases: TGTGCCAGCACCCTGACAGGGGGCGGCTCTGGCTACACCTTC. It specifies CASTLTGGGSGYTF.

The chain recombines TRBV12-3 or TRBV12-4 with TRBJ1-5; weak D call: TRBD1 (6 bases). The CDR3 is 15 residues long. Trimming took 6 bases from V and 2 from J, leaving 14 bases between them. The CDR3 coding sequence is TGTGCCAGCAGGAACAGGGTATTGGGCAATCAGCCCCAGCATTTT. This encodes CASRNRVLGNQPQHF.

This clonotype was picked up many times. J is TRBJ2-5 and V is TRBV25-1; D gene ambiguous. The CDR3 is made up of 14 amino acids. Trimming shortened V by 1 base and J by 5 bases, and 11 bases separated the two germline ends. The germline gives CDR1 MGHDK, CDR2 SYGVNS. The CDR3 bases are TGTGCCAGCAGTGAATTAAGAGTTGATGAGACCCAGTACTTC. It encodes CASSELRVDETQYF.

CDR3 amino acids: CSVKPVLGAYEQYF. CDR3 nucleotides: TGCAGCGTTAAACCCGTCCTGGGAGCCTACGAGCAGTACTTC. The chain uses TRBV29-1 and TRBJ2-7, with D tentatively TRBD2 (5 bases). CDR3 length: 14 residues. Germline CDR1 is SQVTM and CDR2 is ANQGSEA. V shed 5 bases and J shed 2 bases, with 16 bases lying between them.

This clonotype was observed at least ten times. V is TRBV7-9 and J is TRBJ2-7; maybe TRBD1 (5 bases). The CDR3 is 13 amino acids. The V end was cut by 2 bases, the J end by 7 bases, with 12 bases between. The germline V gene encodes CDR1 SEHNR and CDR2 FQNEAQ (reference sequence). In DNA, the CDR3 is TGTGCCAGCAGCTTAACAAGGGGTGGAGAGCAGTACTTC. Its translation is CASSLTRGGEQYF.